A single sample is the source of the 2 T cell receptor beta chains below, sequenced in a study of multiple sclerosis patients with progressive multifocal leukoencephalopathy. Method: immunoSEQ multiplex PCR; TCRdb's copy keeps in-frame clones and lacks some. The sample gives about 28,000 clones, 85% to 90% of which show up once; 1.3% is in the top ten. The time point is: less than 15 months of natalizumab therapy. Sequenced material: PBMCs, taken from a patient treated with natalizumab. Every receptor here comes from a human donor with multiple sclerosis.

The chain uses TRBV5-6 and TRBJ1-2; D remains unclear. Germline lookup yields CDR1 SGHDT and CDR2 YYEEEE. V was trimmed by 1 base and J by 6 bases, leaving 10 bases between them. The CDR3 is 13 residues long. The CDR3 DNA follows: TGTGCCAGCAGCTTGCGACACGGAGATGGCTACACCTTC. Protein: CASSLRHGDGYTF.

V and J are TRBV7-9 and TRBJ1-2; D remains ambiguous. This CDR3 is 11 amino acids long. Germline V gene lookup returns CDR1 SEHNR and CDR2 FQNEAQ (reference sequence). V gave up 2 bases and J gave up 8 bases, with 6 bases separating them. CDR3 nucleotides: TGTGCCAGCAGCTTACAGGCCGGCTACACCTTC. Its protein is CASSLQAGYTF.